These T cell receptor beta chains were read from a single sample in a study of T cells in Graves' hyperthyroidism and ophthalmopathy. TCRdb passed the multiplex PCR reads through MiXCR, listing each CDR3 protein once. The sample lists 300,000 to 450,000 distinct CDR3 sequences, about a sixth occurring once. The specimen was blood. The origin of the receptors is a woman in her 30s with Graves' hyperthyroidism that later progressed to Graves' ophthalmopathy. Each CDR3 is given with its conserved first and last residue. A D gene is named only where the DNA matches it firmly. The listing skips clone size in some rows; elsewhere it reads once, few, many or a size class.

J gene | clone size | D gene | V gene | CDR3 DNA | CDR3 protein
TRBJ2-3 | many | TRBD2 | TRBV19 | TGTGCCAGTAGTATCCCGGGACTACTCACAGATACGCAGTATTTT | CASSIPGLLTDTQYF
TRBJ2-7 | few | TRBD2 | TRBV7-8 | TGTGCCAGCAGCTTAGAAGGACTAGCGGCCTACGAGCAGTACTTC | CASSLEGLAAYEQYF
TRBJ1-1 | many | NA | TRBV14 | TGTGCCAGCAGCCAAGGTACGAACACTGAAGCTTTCTTT | CASSQGTNTEAFF
TRBJ2-1 | few | TRBD1 | TRBV6-1 | TGTGCCAGCAGAACGGACAGGGGGCTCAGTGAGCAGTTCTTC | CASRTDRGLSEQFF
TRBJ2-1 | many | TRBD2 | TRBV28 | TGTGCCAGCATCCTGAGGACTAGCGGGGGGTCATACAATGAGCAGTTCTTC | CASILRTSGGSYNEQFF
TRBJ2-5 | many | TRBD1 | TRBV24-1 | TGTGCCACCAGTGATAGCGTGACAGGGGGCGCGCAGACCCAGTACTTC | CATSDSVTGGAQTQYF
TRBJ1-2 | NA | NA | TRBV20-1 | TGCAGTGCCGGGGGGGGCGGCTATGGCTACACCTTC | CSAGGGGYGYTF
TRBJ2-3 | few | NA | TRBV7-9 | TGTGCCAGCAGCTTAGTGGGGGACACAGATACGCAGTATTTT | CASSLVGDTDTQYF
TRBJ2-7 | few | NA | TRBV4-2 | TGTGCCAGCAGCCAAGTTCCTGCTACCTCCTACGAGCAGTACTTC | CASSQVPATSYEQYF
TRBJ1-1 | many | NA | TRBV12-3/TRBV12-4 | TGTGCCAGCAGTTTTGGGGGTTTTATCACTGAAGCTTTCTTT | CASSFGGFITEAFF
TRBJ2-5 | many | NA | TRBV19 | TGTGCCAGTAGTCACACGACGGTAGAGACCCAGTACTTC | CASSHTTVETQYF
TRBJ1-6 | many | NA | TRBV20-1 | TGCAGTGCCCAGCAGACTATAAATTCACCCCTCCACTTT | CSAQQTINSPLHF
TRBJ2-7 | many | NA | TRBV5-1 | TGCGCCAGCAGCTTGGAAGGGAGGCAGCAGTACTTC | CASSLEGRQQYF
TRBJ1-1 | many | NA | TRBV28 | TGTGCCAGCAAAGAGCCAGGGGTGGCAAAGACTGAAGCTTTCTTT | CASKEPGVAKTEAFF
TRBJ1-1 | many | NA | TRBV7-2 | TGTGCCAGCAGCAAGGGTGTAGGGACAATGAACACTGAAGCTTTCTTT | CASSKGVGTMNTEAFF
TRBJ1-1 | NA | NA | TRBV3-1 | TGTGCCAGCAGCGGCCCCAATCGATGGGGGGAAGCTTTCTTT | CASSGPNRWGEAFF
TRBJ2-7 | many | TRBD1 | TRBV2 | TGTGCCAGCAGTGGGACAGGGTCCTACGAGCAGTACTTC | CASSGTGSYEQYF
TRBJ1-1 | many | NA | TRBV5-1 | TGCGCCAGCAGCTTGGTAGCAGGGAAGGGCACTGAAGCTTTCTTT | CASSLVAGKGTEAFF
TRBJ2-6 | NA | NA | TRBV19 | TGTGCCAGTAGGTTCGGTGGGGCCAACGTCCTGACTTTC | CASRFGGANVLTF
TRBJ1-4 | NA | TRBD1 | TRBV20-1 | TGCAGTGCTCCCGGGACAGGGGGCGCAGGTGAAAAACTGTTTTTT | CSAPGTGGAGEKLFF
TRBJ1-6 | few | TRBD1 | TRBV7-9 | TGTGCCAGCAGGGCGACAGGGCGGACAAATTCACCCCTCCACTTT | CASRATGRTNSPLHF
TRBJ1-4 | NA | NA | TRBV7-9 | TGTGCCAGCAGCTACCAGAGCCAAAAACTGTTTTTT | CASSYQSQKLFF
TRBJ2-3 | many | TRBD2 | TRBV9 | TGTGCCAGCAGCACGAGCGGGGGCTTAAGCACAGATACGCAGTATTTT | CASSTSGGLSTDTQYF
TRBJ2-7 | NA | TRBD1 | TRBV30 | TGTGCCTGGAGTCCGGGACAGGGGTACGAGCAGTACTTC | CAWSPGQGYEQYF
TRBJ2-7 | few | NA | TRBV27 | TGTGCCAGCAGTTTATCGAACCGGGACTGGCCCTACGAGCAGTACTTC | CASSLSNRDWPYEQYF
TRBJ1-2 | many | NA | TRBV28 | TGTGCCAGCAGCGCATCAGGGGCTTTTCATGGCTACACCTTC | CASSASGAFHGYTF
TRBJ2-5 | NA | NA | TRBV18 | TGTGCCAGCTCACCTAGACGGAGAGAGACCCAGTACTTC | CASSPRRRETQYF
TRBJ2-3 | many | NA | TRBV7-6 | TGTGCCAGCAGCCGACCCAGTGGTACGCAGTATTTT | CASSRPSGTQYF
TRBJ2-1 | NA | NA | TRBV28 | TGTGCCAGCCGTGTCAGCGGAACCTACAATGAGCAGTTCTTC | CASRVSGTYNEQFF
TRBJ2-1 | NA | TRBD2 | TRBV27 | TGTGCCAGCAGGAATAGCGGGAGGGGCAATGAGCAGTTCTTC | CASRNSGRGNEQFF
TRBJ2-5 | many | TRBD2 | TRBV7-8 | TGTGCCAGCAGCGTGACTAGCGGGGAACAAGAGACCCAGTACTTC | CASSVTSGEQETQYF
TRBJ2-1 | NA | TRBD2 | TRBV27 | TGTGCCAGCAGTGGAGGACTAGCGGACTACAATGAGCAGTTCTTC | CASSGGLADYNEQFF
TRBJ2-2 | many | TRBD1 | TRBV6-1 | TGTGCCAGCAGTCCGGGACAGGGCTACACCGGGGAGCTGTTTTTT | CASSPGQGYTGELFF
TRBJ1-1 | many | TRBD1 | TRBV6-1 | TGTGCCAGCAGTGAACAGGGGGCTATCACTGAAGCTTTCTTT | CASSEQGAITEAFF
TRBJ2-5 | many | TRBD1 | TRBV19 | TGTGCCAGTAGTACAACAGGGGGGAAGGAAGAGACCCAGTACTTC | CASSTTGGKEETQYF
TRBJ1-5 | NA | TRBD1 | TRBV15 | TGTGCCACCAGCAGTCCTCCCGGGACAGGGGACCAGCCCCAGCATTTT | CATSSPPGTGDQPQHF
TRBJ2-1 | few | NA | TRBV7-9 | TGTGCCAGCAGCTTCACAGGATATAATGAGCAGTTCTTC | CASSFTGYNEQFF
TRBJ2-7 | few | NA | TRBV28 | TGTGCCAGCACGGGACACCTTAGCTCCTACGAGCAGTACTTC | CASTGHLSSYEQYF
TRBJ2-5 | NA | TRBD2 | TRBV28 | TGTGCCAGCAGCCCGACTAGCGGGAAAGAGACCCAGTACTTC | CASSPTSGKETQYF
TRBJ2-7 | many | TRBD1 | TRBV27 | TGTGCCAGCAGCCAGGGACAGATTTTGTACGAGCAGTACTTC | CASSQGQILYEQYF
TRBJ2-5 | many | NA | TRBV29-1 | TGCAGCGTTGTTCCAGCGCAAGAGACCCAGTACTTC | CSVVPAQETQYF
TRBJ2-3 | few | NA | TRBV5-1 | TGCGCCAGCAGCTTGGAATTCGTAGCGGCCCCCGGGGATACGCAGTATTTT | CASSLEFVAAPGDTQYF
TRBJ2-1 | NA | NA | TRBV30 | TGTGCCTGGTCTGTAGGGCCGGGCTCCTACAATGAGCAGTTCTTC | CAWSVGPGSYNEQFF
TRBJ1-1 | NA | NA | TRBV5-5 | TGTGCCAGCAGGCCTTTCCTCGGGTCGGCTGAAGCTTTCTTT | CASRPFLGSAEAFF
TRBJ2-7 | few | TRBD1 | TRBV29-1 | TGCAGCGTTGAAGTGGGCGGACAGGGAGTTTACTACGAGCAGTACTTC | CSVEVGGQGVYYEQYF
TRBJ2-3 | many | TRBD2 | TRBV6-1 | TGTGCCAGCAGCCTTGGACTAGCGGAGGAGTTTCGGTTTGGCACAGATACGCAGTATTTT | CASSLGLAEEFRFGTDTQYF
TRBJ1-4 | many | TRBD1 | TRBV12-3/TRBV12-4 | TGTGCCAGCAGTTTACTGGCAGGGGGTAATGAAAAGCTGTTTTTT | CASSLLAGGNEKLFF
TRBJ2-7 | few | NA | TRBV30 | TGTGCCTGGAGTGTAAGGGCAGGGGAGACCTACGAGCAGTACTTC | CAWSVRAGETYEQYF